This TCR beta chain was identified during a study of T cell repertoires in cytomegalovirus infection. Notes on the study in general: Cumulative public TCR beta family frequency identified carriers of CMV plus the relevant HLA.

Note on this clonotype: Its antigen is not identified.

This CDR3 region has 16 residues. V trimming: 3 bases; J trimming: 1 base; junction bases outside the gene matches: 9. The germline gives CDR1 SGHRS, CDR2 YFSETQ. TCRdb used MiXCR to reprocess the reads, holding one entry per CDR3 protein. Here the sample spans a few hundred thousand distinct CDR3 sequences, approximately 9.5% being singletons. Sequencing used PBMCs. The chain carries TRBV5-1 and TRBJ2-7; 8 positions match TRBD1. The sequence was collected from a human donor in good health (CMV status not recorded). Some clones in this sample may be carry-over from other donors' samples. CDR3 loop: CASSSQRTGSSYEQYF. CDR3 in DNA: TGCGCCAGCAGCTCACAAAGGACAGGGTCTTCCTACGAGCAGTACTTC.